This TCR beta chain was sequenced for a study of blood T cell repertoires in COVID-19. This CDR3 spans 15 amino acids. Germline CDR1 and CDR2: LNHDA and SQIVND (reference sequence). TCRdb keeps only in-frame clones here, not all; method: immunoSEQ multiplex PCR. This table holds some 150,000 clones, approximately 86% found once. Remarks on this clone: The junction does not match germline at one end; this may be a read error.

The chain combines TRBV19 with TRBJ2-6; 7 bases are a match to TRBD1. The source material was peripheral blood. The receptor was isolated from a man between 65 and 85 years old with acute or convalescent COVID-19. The CDR3 DNA reads TGTGCCAGTAGTGTAGAGGGGGCGGGGGCCAACGTCCTGACTTTC. Its translation: CASSVEGAGANVLTF. The full variable domain, in which reference TRBV19 and TRBJ2-6 provide the parts outside the CDR3, is DGGITQSPKYLFRKEGQNVTLSCEQNLNHDAMYWYRQDPGQGLRLIYYSQIVNDFQKGDIAEGYSVSREKKESFPLTVTSAQKNPTAFYLCASSVEGAGANVLTFGAGSRLTVL.